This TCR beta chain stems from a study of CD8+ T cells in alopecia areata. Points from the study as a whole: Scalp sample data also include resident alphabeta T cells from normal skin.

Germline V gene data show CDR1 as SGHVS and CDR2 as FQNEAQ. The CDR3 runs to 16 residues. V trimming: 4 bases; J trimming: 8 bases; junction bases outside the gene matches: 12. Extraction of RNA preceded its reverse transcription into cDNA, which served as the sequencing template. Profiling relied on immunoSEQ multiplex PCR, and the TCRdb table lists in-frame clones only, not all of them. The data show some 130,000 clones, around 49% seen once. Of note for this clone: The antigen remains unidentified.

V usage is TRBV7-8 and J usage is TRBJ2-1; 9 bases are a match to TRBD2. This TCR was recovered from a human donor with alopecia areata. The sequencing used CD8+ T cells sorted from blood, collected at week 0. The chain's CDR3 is CASSSTGRGGRYEQFF. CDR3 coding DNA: TGTGCCAGCAGCTCGACCGGGCGGGGGGGCCGTTATGAGCAGTTCTTC.